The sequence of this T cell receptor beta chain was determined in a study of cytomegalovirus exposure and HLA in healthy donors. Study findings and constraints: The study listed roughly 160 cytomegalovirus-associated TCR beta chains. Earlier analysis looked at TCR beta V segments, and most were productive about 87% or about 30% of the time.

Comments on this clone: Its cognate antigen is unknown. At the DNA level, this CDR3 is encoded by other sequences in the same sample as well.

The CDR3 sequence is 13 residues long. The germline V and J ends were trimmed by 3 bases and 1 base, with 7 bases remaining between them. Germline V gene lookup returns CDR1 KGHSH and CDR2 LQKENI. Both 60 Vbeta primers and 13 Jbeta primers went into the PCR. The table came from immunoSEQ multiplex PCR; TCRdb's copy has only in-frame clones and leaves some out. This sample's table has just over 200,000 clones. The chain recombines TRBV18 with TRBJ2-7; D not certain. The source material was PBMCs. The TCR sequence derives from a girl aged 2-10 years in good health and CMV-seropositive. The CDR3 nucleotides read TGTGCCAGCTCACCTCGCGGATCCTACGAGCAGTACTTC. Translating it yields CASSPRGSYEQYF.